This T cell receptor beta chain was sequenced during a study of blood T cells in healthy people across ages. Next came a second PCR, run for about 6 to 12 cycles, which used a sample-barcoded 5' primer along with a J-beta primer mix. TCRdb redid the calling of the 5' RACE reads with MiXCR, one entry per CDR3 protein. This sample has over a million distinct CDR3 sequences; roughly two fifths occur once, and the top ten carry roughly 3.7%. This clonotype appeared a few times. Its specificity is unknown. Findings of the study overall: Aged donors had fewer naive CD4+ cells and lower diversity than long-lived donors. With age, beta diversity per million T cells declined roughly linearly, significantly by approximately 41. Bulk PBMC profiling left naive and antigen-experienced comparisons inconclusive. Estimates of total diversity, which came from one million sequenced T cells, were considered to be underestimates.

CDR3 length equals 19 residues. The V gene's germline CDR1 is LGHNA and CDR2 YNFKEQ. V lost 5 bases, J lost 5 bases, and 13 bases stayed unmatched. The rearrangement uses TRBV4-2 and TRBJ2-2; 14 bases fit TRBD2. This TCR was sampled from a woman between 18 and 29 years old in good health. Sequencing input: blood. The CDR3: CASSSFPGLAGVGTGELFF. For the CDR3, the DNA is TGTGCCAGCAGCTCTTTCCCGGGACTAGCGGGAGTGGGAACCGGGGAGCTGTTTTTT.